The present entry profiles one TCR beta chain with its context. The data belong to a study of blood T cell repertoires in COVID-19. Background on the study: The United States, Italy and Spain provided the acute and convalescent COVID-19 samples.

In the original analysis: Reference gene primer amplification yielded estimated nucleated cell counts. The table came from immunoSEQ multiplex PCR; TCRdb's copy has only in-frame clones and leaves some out. D and trimming come from the DNA, and the V and J calls and clone size come from that table. The sample records about 21,000 clones, roughly 84% being singletons. CDR1 is MNHNS, CDR2 SASEGT, per germline. This CDR3 contains 14 residues. Trimming removed 2 bases at V and 4 bases at J, with 9 bases between. The chain is built from TRBV6-1 and TRBJ1-5, with unresolved D. The receptor was derived from a man between 35 and 55 years old with acute or convalescent COVID-19. Sample: peripheral blood. The CDR3 nucleotides read TGTGCCAGCAGTGAAATGTCCGGGAATCAGCCCCAGCATTTT. It specifies CASSEMSGNQPQHF.